The next 26 T cell receptor beta chains were all read from a single sample in a study of T cells in Graves' hyperthyroidism and ophthalmopathy (dated by TCRdb to the late 2010s). Libraries were made using multiplex PCR. TCRdb lists the instrument as Illumina HiSeq 2000. The TCR beta CDR3 regions were amplified from the RNA transcripts. The first round of RT-PCR for the TCR CDR3 was performed with the HTBI primer set and the Qiagen OneStep RT-PCR kit. Starting from the raw public reads, TCRdb applied fastp trimming at Q25, assembled clones with MiXCR and retained in-frame beta chains. One record per CDR3 amino acid sequence lists the most common genes and DNA. Within this sample are roughly 580,000 distinct CDR3 sequences, with 46% of them counted one time only. Of the sample, approximately 8.2% is held by the ten largest clones. Sample: peripheral blood or thyroid tissue (not recorded which). The receptor set was obtained from a woman in her late teens or twenties with Graves' hyperthyroidism. Donor details come from another sample of the same person, matched by shared clones.

This clonotype was found a few times. The chain has TRBV9 and TRBJ2-6; D is uncertain. The V gene lost 0 bases and the J gene lost 0 bases, with 16 bases spanning the gap. This CDR3 has 19 amino acids. The germline V gene has CDR1 SGDLS and CDR2 YYNGEE. The CDR3 nucleotides read TGTGCCAGCAGCGTAGCCCTCGACGGAAGCCCCTCTGGGGCCAACGTCCTGACTTTC. Translation gives CASSVALDGSPSGANVLTF.

A word on this clonotype: The missing conserved phenylalanine or tryptophan at the end of this CDR3 makes a read error likely. No DNA is shown, since the ends of the CDR3 on it are uncertain; the CDR3 is the one TCRdb lists. The chain has TRBV29-1 and TRBJ1-1; the DNA was not compared with TRBD1, the D call given in the table. The CDR3 sequence runs 13 residues, both termini included. From germline, CDR1 is SQVTM and CDR2 ANQGSEA. CDR3: CSVVTGGFTEAFL.

The chain carries TRBV29-1 and TRBJ1-1; no definite D call. The germline gives CDR1 SQVTM, CDR2 ANQGSEA. The CDR3 is 12 amino acids. With 5 bases removed from V and 6 bases from J, the gap between germline ends came to 13 bases. CDR3 sequence (DNA): TGCAGCGTTTGGAGTGTGACGGCTGAAGCTTTCTTT. Translating gives CSVWSVTAEAFF.

This clonotype was detected many times. This chain joins TRBV7-9 and TRBJ1-4, with D maybe TRBD1 (5 bases). Trimming took off 3 bases at V and 7 bases at J, with 15 bases between the two ends. The CDR3 contains 15 residues. CDR1 SEHNR and CDR2 FQNEAQ come from the germline V gene (reference sequence). CDR3 nucleotides: TGTGCCAGCAGCTTCGACAGCCGGCGGGCTGAAAAACTGTTTTTT. Protein product: CASSFDSRRAEKLFF.

In this sample, this clonotype turned up many times. The chain uses TRBV29-1 and TRBJ1-1; the D is unclear. Germline V gene lookup returns CDR1 SQVTM and CDR2 ANQGSEA. The CDR3 length is 11 residues. Trimming removed 4 bases from V and 4 bases from J, with 7 bases in between. CDR3 sequence reads: CSVAEGTEAFF. The CDR3 DNA follows: TGCAGCGTTGCTGAGGGCACTGAAGCTTTCTTT.

The chain couples TRBV5-1 to TRBJ1-6; TRBD1 is a possible D gene (6 bases). The germline CDR1 and CDR2 sequences are SGHRS and YFSETQ. V lost 4 bases, J lost 1 base, and 9 bases lay in between. The CDR3 extends over 15 amino acids. This chain's CDR3 is CASSPQGSYNSPLHF. The DNA of the CDR3 is TGCGCCAGCAGCCCACAGGGATCCTATAATTCACCCCTCCACTTT.

The CDR3 spells CASSIGQANEKLFF. CDR3 coding DNA: TGTGCCAGTAGTATCGGCCAGGCTAATGAAAAACTGTTTTTT. The chain joins TRBV19 to TRBJ1-4, with D uncertain. Germline-derived CDR1 and CDR2 are LNHDA and SQIVND (reference sequence). Trimming removed 3 bases from V and 3 bases from J, with 8 bases in between. This CDR3 region has 14 residues.

This chain joins TRBV19 and TRBJ2-5; 11 positions agree with TRBD1. Losses at the gene ends were 6 bases for V and 5 bases for J; bases not matched to a gene: 5. This CDR3 comprises 14 residues. The germline gives CDR1 LNHDA, CDR2 SQIVND (reference sequence). In DNA form, the CDR3 reads TGTGCCAGTAGGAGGACAGGGGGCCGGGAGACCCAGTACTTC. Translated, it gives CASRRTGGRETQYF.

The CDR3 DNA follows: TGTGCCAGCAGCCGGACGGCTAGCTCCTACGAGCAGTACTTC. Protein sequence: CASSRTASSYEQYF. This rearrangement joins TRBV10-3 to TRBJ2-7; D remains ambiguous. This CDR3 is 14 amino acids long. Germline V gene data show CDR1 as ENHRY and CDR2 as SYGVKD. The germline V and J ends were trimmed by 10 bases and 0 bases, with 16 bases remaining between them.

Turning to this clonotype: This may be a read error, as it is one base from a much larger clone. CDR3 sequence reads: CASSLHGGHQPQHF. In nucleotides, the CDR3 is TGTGCCAGCAGCTTGCATGGAGGGCATCAGCCCCAGCATTTT. This chain joins TRBV7-9 and TRBJ1-5; D unresolved. This CDR3 contains 14 residues. The germline CDR1 and CDR2 sequences are SEHNR and FQNEAQ (reference sequence). Trimming stripped 3 bases from V and 5 bases from J, with 11 bases between. The complete variable domain, with remaining parts taken from reference TRBV7-9 and TRBJ1-5, reads DTGVSQNPRHKITKRGQNVTFRCDPISEHNRLYWYRQTLGQGPEFLTYFQNEAQLEKSRLLSDRFSAERPKGSFSTLEIQRTEQGDSAMYLCASSLHGGHQPQHFGDGTRLSIL.

The rearrangement uses TRBV2 and TRBJ1-5, with 8 bases fitting TRBD1. CDR3 size: 14 residues. The J segment lost 2 bases and the V segment lost 7 bases, leaving 4 bases of the junction unmatched. The germline V gene has CDR1 SNHLY and CDR2 FYNNEI. CDR3 protein: CASTLDRGNQPQHF. The CDR3, as DNA: TGTGCCAGCACTTTGGACAGGGGCAATCAGCCCCAGCATTTT. Complete variable domain (other parts from reference TRBV2 and TRBJ1-5): EPEVTQTPSHQVTQMGQEVILRCVPISNHLYFYWYRQILGQKVEFLVSFYNNEISEKSEIFDDQFSVERPDGSNFTLKIRSTKLEDSAMYFCASTLDRGNQPQHFGDGTRLSIL.

This clonotype was seen at least ten times. V gene TRBV12-3 or TRBV12-4 combines with J gene TRBJ1-5, with 8 bases fitting TRBD1. The J segment lost 6 bases and the V segment lost 6 bases, leaving 4 bases of the junction unmatched. CDR3 length equals 13 residues. DNA for the CDR3: TGTGCCAGCAGGAAGACAGGGGTTCAGCCCCAGCATTTT. This gives the protein CASRKTGVQPQHF.

This clonotype was counted between two and nine times. The chain carries TRBV20-1 and TRBJ2-7; no definite D call. The CDR3 is made up of 12 amino acids. V was pared by 3 bases and J by 5 bases, with 11 bases between. From germline, CDR1 is DFQATT and CDR2 SNEGSKA (reference sequence). The CDR3 bases are TGCAGTGCTAGTGAGAGTCTCAACGAGCAGTACTTC. This encodes CSASESLNEQYF.

The rearrangement uses TRBV7-9 and TRBJ1-2; D call uncertain. This CDR3 spans 14 amino acids. The germline V gene has CDR1 SEHNR and CDR2 FQNEAQ (reference sequence). With 3 bases removed from V and 4 bases from J, the gap between germline ends came to 12 bases. The CDR3 reads CASSLLGSSYGYTF. The DNA for the CDR3 is TGTGCCAGCAGCTTGCTCGGGAGCAGCTATGGCTACACCTTC.

A few counts support this clonotype. This rearrangement joins TRBV19 to TRBJ1-4; D is unclear. Trimming removed 9 bases from V and 7 bases from J, with 24 bases in between. The CDR3 loop spans 16 amino acids. Germline V gene data show CDR1 as LNHDA and CDR2 as SQIVND (reference sequence). The CDR3 coding sequence is TGTGCCAGCCACCCCCGGGAAGAAATCGGGAGTGAAAAACTGTTTTTT. This codes for CASHPREEIGSEKLFF.

The chain is built from TRBV25-1 and TRBJ2-6, with D perhaps TRBD1 or TRBD2 (5 bases each). The CDR3 has 16 amino acids. Trimming cost V 5 bases and J 1 base, with 12 bases left between them. Per germline, CDR1 MGHDK and CDR2 SYGVNS. The DNA of the CDR3 is TGTGCCAGCAGTAGAGGGGCTACTTCTGGGGCCAACGTCCTGACTTTC. Amino acid sequence: CASSRGATSGANVLTF. The whole variable domain, remainder taken from reference TRBV25-1 and TRBJ2-6, is EADIYQTPRYLVIGTGKKITLECSQTMGHDKMYWYQQDPGMELHLIHYSYGVNSTEKGDLSSESTVSRIRTEHFPLTLESARPSHTSQYLCASSRGATSGANVLTFGAGSRLTVL.

As for this clonotype: Compared with germline, one end of the junction differs, possibly owing to a read error. This CDR3 is CASKVDSNQPKHF. DNA for the CDR3: TGTGCCAGCAAGGTGGATAGCAATCAGCCCAAGCATTTT. This chain uses TRBV2 with TRBJ1-5; D is unclear. Germline-derived CDR1 and CDR2 are SNHLY and FYNNEI. There are 13 residues in the CDR3.

The chain uses TRBV5-1 and TRBJ1-4, with no clear D. Germline V gives CDR1 SGHRS, CDR2 YFSETQ. Trimming removed 1 base at V and 8 bases at J, with 12 bases between. CDR3 length: 14 residues. CDR3 nucleotide sequence: TGCGCCAGCAGCTTGAGCGGTTTTGGGGAAAAACTGTTTTTT. Protein sequence: CASSLSGFGEKLFF.

This sequence joins TRBV12-3 or TRBV12-4 and TRBJ2-5; the match to TRBD2 covers 8 bases. There are 16 residues in the CDR3. Trimming cost V 5 bases and J 1 base; bases outside gene matches: 9. CDR3 DNA: TGTGCCAGCAGTCGGGGAGCTAGCGGGCCCCAAGAGACCCAGTACTTC. Protein sequence: CASSRGASGPQETQYF.

This clonotype appeared many times. This chain connects TRBV2 to TRBJ1-3; D gene uncertain. Germline CDR1 reads SNHLY; CDR2 reads FYNNEI. Trimming removed 2 bases from V and 3 bases from J, with 8 bases in between. The CDR3 is 14 residues long. CDR3 sequence (DNA): TGTGCCAGCAGTGAACTGCGTAGTGGAAACACCATATATTTT. Amino acids: CASSELRSGNTIYF. The whole variable domain, remainder taken from reference TRBV2 and TRBJ1-3, is EPEVTQTPSHQVTQMGQEVILRCVPISNHLYFYWYRQILGQKVEFLVSFYNNEISEKSEIFDDQFSVERPDGSNFTLKIRSTKLEDSAMYFCASSELRSGNTIYFGEGSWLTVV.

The genes are TRBV19 and TRBJ2-1; no reliable D call. Trimming took off 0 bases at V and 10 bases at J, with 7 bases between the two ends. The CDR3 extends over 12 amino acids. Germline CDR1 reads LNHDA; CDR2 reads SQIVND (reference sequence). The CDR3 here is CASSIEGYEQFF. In DNA, the CDR3 is TGTGCCAGTAGTATAGAAGGCTACGAGCAGTTCTTC.

The chain uses TRBV25-1 and TRBJ1-2; D is possibly TRBD1 (6 bases). The CDR3 is 15 amino acids. Trimming removed 1 base at V and 7 bases at J, with 16 bases between. Germline V gene data show CDR1 as MGHDK and CDR2 as SYGVNS. This chain's CDR3 is CASSELGHSPTGYTF. The CDR3 DNA sequence: TGTGCCAGCAGTGAATTGGGACACTCACCGACTGGCTACACCTTC.

This clonotype was seen ten or more times. The V and J genes are TRBV24-1 and TRBJ2-5; a possible D gene is TRBD1 (5 bases). CDR3 length: 15 amino acids. V lost 3 bases, J lost 4 bases, and 14 bases lay in between. The V gene's germline CDR1 is KGHDR and CDR2 SFDVKD. The CDR3 is CATSDPQGWAETQYF. The CDR3 DNA follows: TGTGCCACCAGTGATCCTCAGGGATGGGCAGAGACCCAGTACTTC.

With respect to this clonotype: Just one base apart from a much larger clone, this may be a read error. The chain joins TRBV10-2 to TRBJ1-4; D ambiguous. Trimming removed 6 bases at V and 5 bases at J, with 13 bases between. This CDR3 region has 14 residues. Germline-derived CDR1 and CDR2 are WSHSY and SAAADI. The CDR3 sequence is CASRDSLRNEKLFF. CDR3 coding DNA: TGCGCCAGCAGGGACTCTTTGAGGAATGAAAAACTGTTTTTT.

This clonotype was observed a single time. CDR3 bases: TGTGCCAGCAGCGAAACTAGTGTGGGTGAGCAGTACTTC. This gives the protein CASSETSVGEQYF. This chain connects TRBV9 to TRBJ2-7; weak D call: TRBD2 (5 bases). Trimming removed 3 bases from V and 7 bases from J, with 14 bases in between. The V gene's germline CDR1 is SGDLS and CDR2 YYNGEE. The CDR3 runs 13 residues. The full variable domain, completed using reference TRBV9 and TRBJ2-7, is DSGVTQTPKHLITATGQRVTLRCSPRSGDLSVYWYQQSLDQGLQFLIQYYNGEERAKGNILERFSAQQFPDLHSELNLSSLELGDSALYFCASSETSVGEQYFGPGTRLTVT.

The count of this clonotype is one. The junction departs from the called germline gene at one end, perhaps through a read error. As DNA, the CDR3 is TGTGCCATCAGTGACCACCCGACGGGACAGGGCCTTGCAACTAATGAAAAACTGTTTTTT. Translation: CAISDHPTGQGLATNEKLFF. The chain uses TRBV24-1 and TRBJ1-4, with 9 nucleotides matching TRBD1. There are 20 residues in the CDR3. Germline V gives CDR1 KGHDR, CDR2 SFDVKD.